Listed below are T cell receptor beta chains from one sample, sequenced in a study of blood T cell repertoires in COVID-19. Measured with immunoSEQ multiplex PCR; TCRdb has only the in-frame clones, and not every one. Of 70,000 to 95,000 clones listed, approximately 78% are singletons. The source material was peripheral blood. The source is a man aged 55 to 69 with COVID-19, enrolled during active disease. Each CDR3 is given with its conserved first and last residue. The D gene is left open where the match is weak. Some rows mark clone size as missing; the rest say once, few, many or name a class of expanded clone.

d_gene	v_gene	abundance	j_gene	CDR3nt	CDR3aa
.	TRBV4-2	.	TRBJ1-4	TGTGCCAGCAGCCAAACCTCTATAGTCACTAATGAAAAACTGTTTTTT	CASSQTSIVTNEKLFF
TRBD2	TRBV9	.	TRBJ2-7	TGTGCCAGCAGCCCAAATAGCGGGAAGAGCTCCTACGAGCAGTACTTC	CASSPNSGKSSYEQYF
TRBD2	TRBV5-1	once	TRBJ2-7	TGCGCCAGCAGCTTGGGGGGTAGCGGGAGAATCGCCTACGAGCAGTACTTC	CASSLGGSGRIAYEQYF
.	TRBV2	once	TRBJ1-1	TGTGCCACCAAGATGGCAGGCAGCCCCACTGAAGCTTTCTTT	CATKMAGSPTEAFF
.	TRBV21-1	.	TRBJ1-6	TGTGCCAGCAGCAAACAGGGCAGGGGTGATTCACCCCTCCACTTT	CASSKQGRGDSPLHF
.	TRBV21-1	.	TRBJ2-3	TGTGCACAGCCCACAGATACGCAGTATTTT	CAQPTDTQYF
TRBD1	TRBV2	.	TRBJ1-2	TGTGCCAGCAGTGATTTGACAGGGGGCGCGAGCGGCTACACCTTC	CASSDLTGGASGYTF
.	TRBV7-2	.	TRBJ1-1	TGTGCCAGCAGCTTCGGACAGTACACTGAAGCTTTCTTT	CASSFGQYTEAFF
TRBD2	TRBV2	.	TRBJ2-1	TGTGCCAGCAGGACCCCGCCCGGGACTAGCGGGGGGGGTATCTCCTACAATGAGCAGTTCTTC	CASRTPPGTSGGGISYNEQFF
.	TRBV18	few	TRBJ2-5	TGTGCCAGCTCACCTTCGAACAGTGGAGAGACCCAGTACTTC	CASSPSNSGETQYF
TRBD2	TRBV2	few	TRBJ2-3	TGTGCCGTCGTACTAGCGGGGGTCTCAGATACGCAGTATTTT	CAVVLAGVSDTQYF
.	TRBV7-9	few	TRBJ1-2	TGTGCCAGCAGCGCGGGGGGATGGAACTATGGCTACACCTTC	CASSAGGWNYGYTF
TRBD1	TRBV5-8	.	TRBJ1-6	TGTGCCAGCAGCACCTCGACAGGGATAGGGAATTCACCCCTCCACTTT	CASSTSTGIGNSPLHF
.	TRBV7-9	.	TRBJ1-5	TGTGCCAGCAGCGGGGAGAATAGCAATCAGCCCCAGCATTTT	CASSGENSNQPQHF
.	TRBV6-5	once	TRBJ1-2	TGTGCCAGCAGGAGCGGGGGGGGACAACTTGGCTACACCTTC	CASRSGGGQLGYTF
.	TRBV14	.	TRBJ2-2	TGTGCCAGCAGCCAATCGGTTGTCGCCACCGGGGAGCTGTTTTTT	CASSQSVVATGELFF
.	TRBV28	.	TRBJ1-1	TGTGCCAGCAGTCCGGGGAACACTGAAGCTTTCTTT	CASSPGNTEAFF
.	TRBV6-5	.	TRBJ1-1	TGTGCCAGCTCTCGGGGGATGGACACTGAAGCTTTCTTT	CASSRGMDTEAFF
.	TRBV25-1	.	TRBJ1-5	TGTGCCAGCAGTGAAGCGGGGAGCAATCAGCCCCAGCATTTT	CASSEAGSNQPQHF
TRBD2	TRBV12-5	.	TRBJ2-7	TGTGCTAGTGGGTCTACTAGCGGGGGAATGTACGAGCAGTACTTC	CASGSTSGGMYEQYF
.	TRBV10-3	.	TRBJ2-7	TGTGCCATCAGCATCAACTCCTACGAGCAGTACTTC	CAISINSYEQYF
.	TRBV5-1	few	TRBJ2-7	TGCGCCAGCACCTCGGACAGCTACGAGCAGTACTTC	CASTSDSYEQYF
TRBD1	TRBV3-1/TRBV3-2	.	TRBJ2-3	TGTGCCAGCAGCCAAGACAGGGGGAGCACAGATACGCAGTATTTT	CASSQDRGSTDTQYF
TRBD2	TRBV3-1/TRBV3-2	.	TRBJ2-5	TGTGCCAGCAGCCAAGATCTTGGCGGGAGAAAGACCCAGTACTTC	CASSQDLGGRKTQYF
.	TRBV6-5	.	TRBJ2-7	TGTGCCAGCAGTTCCTCGACAGGCGTTTCCATGGAGCAGTACTTC	CASSSSTGVSMEQYF
.	TRBV19	.	TRBJ1-1	TGTGCCAGTAGTATAGTGGAGGGGACTGAAGCTTTCTTT	CASSIVEGTEAFF
TRBD2	TRBV7-2	.	TRBJ2-1	TGTGCCAGCAGCTTAACAGCTACCGGGACTAGCGGTTACAATGAGCAGTTCTTC	CASSLTATGTSGYNEQFF
.	TRBV12-3/TRBV12-4	few	TRBJ1-4	TGTGCCACCTCGCGGGTAGACGAAAAACTGTTTTTT	CATSRVDEKLFF
TRBD1	TRBV6-1	.	TRBJ2-7	TGTGCCAGCAGTGAAGCGTGGACAGGGCCCCGTGGCGAGCAGTACTTC	CASSEAWTGPRGEQYF